The 10 T cell receptor beta chains listed next were all sequenced from one sample in a study of cytomegalovirus exposure and HLA in healthy donors. The PCR contained 60 Vbeta and 13 Jbeta primers. The assay was immunoSEQ multiplex PCR, and TCRdb's table has in-frame clones only and misses some. The sample carries about 110,000 clones, roughly two thirds recorded once. Sequencing used PBMCs. The origin of the receptors is a man between 35 and 55 years old in good health and CMV-seronegative.

Comments on this clone: At one end the junction does not follow the germline gene, possibly because of a read error. This chain uses TRBV7-7 with TRBJ2-1, with a weak D call TRBD1 (7 bases). Germline CDR1 reads SSHAT; CDR2 reads FNYEAQ (reference sequence). This CDR3 comprises 13 residues. The CDR3 bases are TGTGCTAGCAGCTTCCAGGGGGGCAATGAGCAGTTCTTC. Protein product: CASSFQGGNEQFF.

The chain employs TRBV5-6 and TRBJ2-1; 11 bases line up with TRBD2. The CDR3 has 17 amino acids. Germline V lookup: CDR1 SGHDT, CDR2 YYEEEE. Losses at the gene ends were 3 bases for V and 2 bases for J; bases not matched to a gene: 7. CDR3 residues: CASSSELLAGAYNEQFF. The CDR3 DNA reads as TGTGCCAGCAGCTCCGAACTACTAGCGGGGGCCTACAATGAGCAGTTCTTC.

The chain links TRBV9 to TRBJ2-7; D possibly corresponds to TRBD1 (5 bases). The CDR3 is 15 amino acids. The V and J ends lost 0 bases and 2 bases respectively, with 12 bases between them. Germline CDR1 and CDR2: SGDLS and YYNGEE. The CDR3 nucleotides are TGTGCCAGCAGCGTAGGAGGACAAGGCCCCTACGAGCAGTACTTC. Translating gives CASSVGGQGPYEQYF.

In its sample, this clone was seen a few times. This sequence joins TRBV7-9 and TRBJ1-3; D is unclear. V shed 1 base and J shed 4 bases, with 14 bases lying between them. CDR1 is SEHNR, CDR2 FQNEAQ, per germline (reference sequence). There are 16 residues in the CDR3. CDR3 loop: CASSLVVPNPGNTIYF. The CDR3 DNA is TGTGCCAGCAGCTTAGTTGTACCTAACCCCGGAAACACCATATATTTT.

In its sample, this clone was seen a few times. The V gene is TRBV10-3, the J gene TRBJ2-5, with D perhaps matching TRBD2 (5 bases). Germline V gene data show CDR1 as ENHRY and CDR2 as SYGVKD. This CDR3 is 13 amino acids long. Trimming took off 3 bases at V and 5 bases at J, with 10 bases between the two ends. CDR3 coding DNA: TGTGCCATCAGTGACCCTAGCATTGAGACCCAGTACTTC. Its protein is CAISDPSIETQYF.

This chain connects TRBV19 to TRBJ1-1, with D unclear. Germline-derived CDR1 and CDR2 are LNHDA and SQIVND (reference sequence). Trimming cost V 6 bases and J 4 bases, with 15 bases left between them. The CDR3 is 14 amino acids. CDR3 amino acids: CASSVVGIRTEAFF. The CDR3, as DNA: TGTGCCAGTAGCGTCGTCGGGATACGCACTGAAGCTTTCTTT.

This clone was detected a few times. The chain is built from TRBV29-1 and TRBJ1-1, with D tentatively TRBD1 (5 bases). The CDR3 extends over 13 amino acids. Looked up from germline, CDR1 is SQVTM and CDR2 is ANQGSEA. V was trimmed by 5 bases and J by 0 bases, leaving 10 bases between them. For the CDR3, the DNA is TGCAGCGTTCACCGGGGGTTGAACACTGAAGCTTTCTTT. Encoded protein: CSVHRGLNTEAFF.

This clone has more than one count but fewer than ten. V and J are TRBV2 and TRBJ2-2; the D gene is possibly TRBD2 (5 bases). The ends were cut back, 7 bases at V and 7 bases at J, with 13 bases in the middle. The CDR3 loop spans 13 amino acids. Germline CDR1 is SNHLY and CDR2 is FYNNEI. The CDR3 protein is CASILDYGGELFF. DNA for the CDR3: TGTGCCAGCATCCTAGACTACGGCGGGGAGCTGTTTTTT.

The rearrangement joins TRBV28 to TRBJ2-7; TRBD2 aligns across 8 bases. This CDR3 has 14 amino acids. With V trimmed by 6 bases and J by 3 bases, 7 bases remained unmatched. Germline CDR1 is MDHEN and CDR2 is SYDVKM. CDR3 in amino acids: CASRRSTSGYEQYF. The CDR3 DNA sequence: TGTGCCAGCAGGAGATCAACTAGCGGCTACGAGCAGTACTTC.

The CDR3 region has the DNA TGCAGCGTGGAAACAGGGCTAGGGGCTGGCTACACCTTC. Protein product: CSVETGLGAGYTF. The chain links TRBV29-1 to TRBJ1-2; tentative D call: TRBD1 (6 bases). Germline lookup yields CDR1 SQVTM and CDR2 ANQGSEA. V dropped 6 bases and J dropped 7 bases, with 18 bases sitting between them. The CDR3 runs 13 residues.